These T cell receptor beta chains were read from a single sample in a study of T cells in Graves' hyperthyroidism and ophthalmopathy. MiXCR was run by TCRdb on the multiplex PCR reads, yielding one entry per CDR3 protein. The sample has 400,000 or so distinct CDR3 sequences, nearly 15% seen once; the top ten hold about 21%. Sequences were obtained from blood. The receptors derive from an older woman with Graves' ophthalmopathy. The CDR3 runs from the conserved cysteine through the conserved F or W. The D gene is left open where the match is weak. Only some rows state a clone size, as once, few, many or a class for expanded clones.

d_gene: -; j_gene: TRBJ2-5; abundance: many; v_gene: TRBV28; CDR3aa: CASSHLGTDIQETQYF; CDR3nt: TGTGCCAGCAGTCACCTCGGGACGGACATCCAAGAGACCCAGTACTTC
d_gene: TRBD2; j_gene: TRBJ2-3; abundance: many; v_gene: TRBV11-2; CDR3aa: CASSLLIAGTDTQYF; CDR3nt: TGTGCCAGCAGCTTATTGATAGCGGGGACAGATACGCAGTATTTT
d_gene: -; j_gene: TRBJ2-7; abundance: many; v_gene: TRBV28; CDR3aa: CASRTRSSYEQYF; CDR3nt: TGTGCCAGCAGGACAAGAAGCTCCTACGAGCAGTACTTC
d_gene: TRBD1; j_gene: TRBJ2-7; abundance: -; v_gene: TRBV6-1; CDR3aa: CASSRGQGANEQYF; CDR3nt: TGTGCCAGCAGTAGGGGACAGGGGGCTAACGAGCAGTACTTC
d_gene: -; j_gene: TRBJ1-2; abundance: -; v_gene: TRBV29-1; CDR3aa: CSVEAVQGSWYGYTF; CDR3nt: TGCAGCGTTGAGGCAGTGCAGGGTTCTTGGTATGGCTACACCTTC
d_gene: TRBD2; j_gene: TRBJ2-2; abundance: many; v_gene: TRBV3-1; CDR3aa: CASSPRTRGTGELFF; CDR3nt: TGTGCCAGCAGCCCAAGGACTAGAGGTACCGGGGAGCTGTTTTTT
d_gene: TRBD2; j_gene: TRBJ2-5; abundance: many; v_gene: TRBV11-2; CDR3aa: CASSSPTSGSQETQYF; CDR3nt: TGTGCCAGCAGCTCCCCCACTAGCGGGAGCCAAGAGACCCAGTACTTC
d_gene: -; j_gene: TRBJ1-1; abundance: many; v_gene: TRBV19; CDR3aa: CASSIRAGENTEAFF; CDR3nt: TGTGCCAGTAGTATACGGGCAGGGGAGAACACTGAAGCTTTCTTT
d_gene: TRBD2; j_gene: TRBJ2-2; abundance: many; v_gene: TRBV12-3/TRBV12-4; CDR3aa: CASSLGAGAFTGELFF; CDR3nt: TGTGCCAGCAGTCTAGGGGCGGGAGCATTCACCGGGGAGCTGTTTTTT
d_gene: -; j_gene: TRBJ2-2; abundance: many; v_gene: TRBV2; CDR3aa: CASSEARGVGGGELFF; CDR3nt: TGTGCCAGCAGTGAAGCAAGGGGAGTCGGGGGCGGGGAGCTGTTTTTT
d_gene: -; j_gene: TRBJ2-1; abundance: many; v_gene: TRBV11-2; CDR3aa: CASSLVGTYNEQFF; CDR3nt: TGTGCCAGCAGCTTAGTAGGTACTTACAATGAGCAGTTCTTC
d_gene: -; j_gene: TRBJ2-7; abundance: many; v_gene: TRBV7-9; CDR3aa: CASSPPRESSYEQYF; CDR3nt: TGTGCCAGCAGCCCCCCACGGGAGAGCTCCTACGAGCAGTACTTC
d_gene: TRBD2; j_gene: TRBJ2-7; abundance: many; v_gene: TRBV30; CDR3aa: CAWSRGGGEQYF; CDR3nt: TGTGCCTGGTCACGCGGGGGTGGTGAGCAGTACTTC
d_gene: TRBD2; j_gene: TRBJ2-2; abundance: many; v_gene: TRBV18; CDR3aa: CASSPRTSSTGELFF; CDR3nt: TGTGCCAGCTCACCCCGGACTAGCTCCACCGGGGAGCTGTTTTTT
d_gene: TRBD2; j_gene: TRBJ2-3; abundance: many; v_gene: TRBV12-3/TRBV12-4; CDR3aa: CASSQQLAGTDTQYF; CDR3nt: TGTGCCAGCAGCCAACAACTAGCGGGCACAGATACGCAGTATTTT
d_gene: TRBD2; j_gene: TRBJ2-7; abundance: many; v_gene: TRBV7-9; CDR3aa: CASSLAGGTVGEQYF; CDR3nt: TGTGCCAGCAGCTTAGCGGGAGGGACCGTCGGCGAGCAGTACTTC
d_gene: -; j_gene: TRBJ1-1; abundance: few; v_gene: TRBV20-1; CDR3aa: CSAETGQTEAFF; CDR3nt: TGCAGTGCTGAGACAGGTCAGACTGAAGCTTTCTTT
d_gene: -; j_gene: TRBJ2-5; abundance: -; v_gene: TRBV5-1; CDR3aa: CASSLGLVEGETQYF; CDR3nt: TGCGCCAGCAGCTTGGGCCTAGTGGAGGGAGAGACCCAGTACTTC
d_gene: -; j_gene: TRBJ2-2; abundance: many; v_gene: TRBV20-1; CDR3aa: CSPRLARTNTGELFF; CDR3nt: TGCAGTCCCAGGCTAGCGCGCACGAACACCGGGGAGCTGTTTTTT
d_gene: -; j_gene: TRBJ1-5; abundance: -; v_gene: TRBV28; CDR3aa: CATGAGPEPQHF; CDR3nt: TGTGCCACCGGGGCAGGCCCGGAGCCCCAGCATTTT
d_gene: -; j_gene: TRBJ2-3; abundance: few; v_gene: TRBV4-1; CDR3aa: CASSQRATTSTDTQYF; CDR3nt: TGCGCCAGCAGCCAGAGGGCGACTACTAGCACAGATACGCAGTATTTT
d_gene: -; j_gene: TRBJ1-1; abundance: many; v_gene: TRBV30; CDR3aa: CAWTGLLNTEAFF; CDR3nt: TGTGCCTGGACAGGTCTACTGAACACTGAAGCTTTCTTT
d_gene: -; j_gene: TRBJ2-1; abundance: -; v_gene: TRBV4-1; CDR3aa: CASRHGANEQFF; CDR3nt: TGCGCCAGCAGACACGGAGCCAATGAGCAGTTCTTC
d_gene: -; j_gene: TRBJ2-1; abundance: many; v_gene: TRBV28; CDR3aa: CASSLDYYNEQFF; CDR3nt: TGTGCCAGCAGTTTGGACTACTACAATGAGCAGTTCTTC
d_gene: -; j_gene: TRBJ2-1; abundance: many; v_gene: TRBV3-1; CDR3aa: CASSQEGSTRGEQFF; CDR3nt: TGTGCCAGCAGCCAAGAGGGTAGCACCAGAGGGGAGCAGTTCTTC
d_gene: -; j_gene: TRBJ2-2; abundance: -; v_gene: TRBV4-2; CDR3aa: CASSQGTRVGIGELFF; CDR3nt: TGTGCCAGCAGCCAAGGGACCCGGGTGGGCATCGGGGAGCTGTTTTTT
d_gene: -; j_gene: TRBJ2-5; abundance: few; v_gene: TRBV19; CDR3aa: CASSTHRGQETQYF; CDR3nt: TGTGCCAGTAGTACCCACCGGGGTCAAGAGACCCAGTACTTC
d_gene: -; j_gene: TRBJ2-1; abundance: many; v_gene: TRBV5-1; CDR3aa: CASSVLDGVNEQFF; CDR3nt: TGCGCCAGCAGCGTGCTGGACGGGGTAAATGAGCAGTTCTTC
d_gene: -; j_gene: TRBJ2-7; abundance: many; v_gene: TRBV6-1; CDR3aa: CASRTVLYEQYF; CDR3nt: TGTGCCAGCAGGACAGTCCTCTACGAGCAGTACTTC
d_gene: -; j_gene: TRBJ2-1; abundance: many; v_gene: TRBV6-1; CDR3aa: CASSRTTRDYNEQFF; CDR3nt: TGTGCCAGCAGTCGTACGACCCGGGATTACAATGAGCAGTTCTTC
d_gene: -; j_gene: TRBJ2-5; abundance: many; v_gene: TRBV5-1; CDR3aa: CASSLANRKETQYF; CDR3nt: TGCGCCAGCAGCTTGGCCAATAGGAAGGAGACCCAGTACTTC
d_gene: -; j_gene: TRBJ2-6; abundance: many; v_gene: TRBV2; CDR3aa: CASSPGRNSGANVLTF; CDR3nt: TGTGCCAGCAGCCCGGGACGCAACTCTGGGGCCAACGTCCTGACTTTC
d_gene: -; j_gene: TRBJ2-2; abundance: many; v_gene: TRBV3-1; CDR3aa: CASSRDLNTGELFF; CDR3nt: TGTGCCAGCAGCAGGGACTTGAACACCGGGGAGCTGTTTTTT
d_gene: TRBD2; j_gene: TRBJ2-3; abundance: -; v_gene: TRBV15; CDR3aa: CATSKGPLAGATDTQYF; CDR3nt: TGTGCCACCAGCAAGGGGCCGCTAGCGGGAGCGACAGATACGCAGTATTTT
d_gene: -; j_gene: TRBJ1-6; abundance: -; v_gene: TRBV2; CDR3aa: CASSSDTSVGSPLHF; CDR3nt: TGTGCCAGCAGTTCAGACACCTCCGTAGGTTCACCCCTCCACTTT
d_gene: TRBD1; j_gene: TRBJ2-5; abundance: many; v_gene: TRBV7-2; CDR3aa: CASSFLGGQQETQYF; CDR3nt: TGTGCCAGCAGCTTTTTAGGGGGACAGCAAGAGACCCAGTACTTC
d_gene: -; j_gene: TRBJ1-5; abundance: -; v_gene: TRBV7-9; CDR3aa: CASSLEGKDQPQHF; CDR3nt: TGTGCCAGCAGCTTAGAGGGGAAGGATCAGCCCCAGCATTTT
d_gene: TRBD2; j_gene: TRBJ2-2; abundance: many; v_gene: TRBV10-1; CDR3aa: CASSDAGGPSGELFF; CDR3nt: TGCGCCAGCAGTGATGCGGGAGGGCCGAGCGGGGAGCTGTTTTTT
d_gene: TRBD2; j_gene: TRBJ2-1; abundance: -; v_gene: TRBV5-1; CDR3aa: CASSSTSGSPYNEQFF; CDR3nt: TGCGCCAGCAGCTCAACTAGCGGGAGTCCCTACAATGAGCAGTTCTTC
d_gene: -; j_gene: TRBJ2-2; abundance: many; v_gene: TRBV9; CDR3aa: CASSTRQGGAGELFF; CDR3nt: TGTGCCAGCAGCACCCGACAGGGAGGCGCCGGGGAGCTGTTTTTT
d_gene: TRBD2; j_gene: TRBJ2-1; abundance: -; v_gene: TRBV3-1; CDR3aa: CASSLRTSGRTYNEQFF; CDR3nt: TGTGCCAGCAGCCTACGGACTAGCGGGAGGACTTACAATGAGCAGTTCTTC
d_gene: TRBD2; j_gene: TRBJ2-5; abundance: few; v_gene: TRBV28; CDR3aa: CASRRPGLAVPGGETQYF; CDR3nt: TGTGCCAGCAGACGTCCGGGACTAGCGGTACCCGGAGGAGAGACCCAGTACTTC
d_gene: TRBD1; j_gene: TRBJ2-4; abundance: many; v_gene: TRBV7-2; CDR3aa: CASSPGQGMDIQYF; CDR3nt: TGTGCCAGCAGCCCGGGACAGGGGATGGACATTCAGTACTTC
d_gene: TRBD2; j_gene: TRBJ2-5; abundance: many; v_gene: TRBV20-1; CDR3aa: CSASRREVQETQYF; CDR3nt: TGCAGTGCTAGTAGGCGGGAGGTCCAAGAGACCCAGTACTTC
d_gene: TRBD2; j_gene: TRBJ2-7; abundance: many; v_gene: TRBV7-2; CDR3aa: CASSPSGQGEQYF; CDR3nt: TGTGCCAGCAGCCCTAGCGGGCAGGGCGAGCAGTACTTC
d_gene: -; j_gene: TRBJ1-3; abundance: -; v_gene: TRBV7-6; CDR3aa: CASSLPQGTGNTIYF; CDR3nt: TGTGCCAGCAGCTTACCCCAGGGAACTGGAAACACCATATATTTT
d_gene: -; j_gene: TRBJ2-3; abundance: few; v_gene: TRBV6-1; CDR3aa: CASTSHTQYF; CDR3nt: TGTGCCAGCACAAGTCATACGCAGTATTTT
d_gene: TRBD2; j_gene: TRBJ2-5; abundance: few; v_gene: TRBV20-1; CDR3aa: CSARAPPLANQETQYF; CDR3nt: TGCAGTGCCCGAGCTCCTCCACTAGCGAACCAAGAGACCCAGTACTTC
d_gene: -; j_gene: TRBJ2-1; abundance: many; v_gene: TRBV2; CDR3aa: CASRPPGRGNEQFF; CDR3nt: TGTGCCAGCAGACCCCCGGGACGAGGCAATGAGCAGTTCTTC